This T cell receptor (beta chain) originates from a study of T cells after somatic rescue of genetic block. Here immunoSEQ multiplex PCR was the method, and the copy in TCRdb shows in-frame clones only, minus some. The table shows roughly 120,000 clones, with 75% to 95% occurring only once. The TCR comes from a woman younger than 35. The sequenced sample consisted of peripheral blood mononuclear cells (PBMCs).

The DNA of the CDR3 is TGTGCCAGCAGTTCCCCCGGGTGGAATGAGCAGTTCTTC. Translating gives CASSSPGWNEQFF. The chain employs TRBV28 and TRBJ2-1; no firm D call. V was trimmed by 4 bases and J by 7 bases, leaving 11 bases between them. The V gene's germline CDR1 is MDHEN and CDR2 SYDVKM. This CDR3 is built from 13 residues.